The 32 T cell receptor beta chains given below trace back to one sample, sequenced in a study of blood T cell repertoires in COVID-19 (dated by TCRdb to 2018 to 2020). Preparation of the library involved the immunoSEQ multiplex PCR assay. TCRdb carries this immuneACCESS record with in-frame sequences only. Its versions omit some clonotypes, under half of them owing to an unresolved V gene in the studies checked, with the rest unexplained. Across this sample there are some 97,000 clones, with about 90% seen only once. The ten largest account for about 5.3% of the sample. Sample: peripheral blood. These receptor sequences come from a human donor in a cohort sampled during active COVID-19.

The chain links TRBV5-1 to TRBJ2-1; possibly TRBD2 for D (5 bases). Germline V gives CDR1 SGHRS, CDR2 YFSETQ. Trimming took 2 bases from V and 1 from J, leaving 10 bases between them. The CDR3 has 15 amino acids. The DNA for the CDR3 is TGCGCCAGCAGCTTCGAGGGAACATCCTACAATGAGCAGTTCTTC. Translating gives CASSFEGTSYNEQFF.

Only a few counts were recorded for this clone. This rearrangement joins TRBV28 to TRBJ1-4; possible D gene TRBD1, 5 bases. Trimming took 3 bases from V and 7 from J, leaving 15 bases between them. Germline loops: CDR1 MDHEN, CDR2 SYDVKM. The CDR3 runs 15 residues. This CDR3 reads CASSFTRGGVEKLFF. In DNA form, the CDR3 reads TGTGCCAGCAGTTTTACCCGGGGGGGGGTTGAAAAACTGTTTTTT.

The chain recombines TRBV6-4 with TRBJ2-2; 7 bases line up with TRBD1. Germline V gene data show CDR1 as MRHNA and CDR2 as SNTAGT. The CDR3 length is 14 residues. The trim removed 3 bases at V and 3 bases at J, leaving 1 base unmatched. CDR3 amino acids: CASSEGQDTGELFF. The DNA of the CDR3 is TGTGCCAGCAGTGAAGGACAGGACACCGGGGAGCTGTTTTTT.

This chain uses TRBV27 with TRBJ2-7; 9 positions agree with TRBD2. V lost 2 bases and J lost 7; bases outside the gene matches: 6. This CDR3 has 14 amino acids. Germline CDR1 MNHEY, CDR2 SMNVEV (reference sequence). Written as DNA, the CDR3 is TGTGCCAGCAGTTTAAAGGTAGCGGGAGTGGAGCAGTACTTC. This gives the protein CASSLKVAGVEQYF.

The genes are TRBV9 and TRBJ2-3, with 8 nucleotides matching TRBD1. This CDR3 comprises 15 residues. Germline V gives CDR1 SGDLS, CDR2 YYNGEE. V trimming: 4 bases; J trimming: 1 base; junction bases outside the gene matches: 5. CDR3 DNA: TGTGCCAGCAGCTTAGGACAGGGACGCACAGATACGCAGTATTTT. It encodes CASSLGQGRTDTQYF.

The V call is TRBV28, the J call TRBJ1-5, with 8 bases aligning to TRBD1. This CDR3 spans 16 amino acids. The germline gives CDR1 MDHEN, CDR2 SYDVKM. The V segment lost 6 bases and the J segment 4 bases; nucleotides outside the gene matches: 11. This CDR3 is CASSSGQGRGNQPQHF. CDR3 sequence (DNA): TGTGCCAGCAGCTCCGGACAGGGCAGGGGGAATCAGCCCCAGCATTTT.

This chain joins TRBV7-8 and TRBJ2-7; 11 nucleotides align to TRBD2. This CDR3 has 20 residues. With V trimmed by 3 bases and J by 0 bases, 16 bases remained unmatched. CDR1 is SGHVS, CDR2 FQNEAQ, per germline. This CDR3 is CASSLGTGTSGTSSSYEQYF. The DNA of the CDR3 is TGTGCCAGCAGCTTGGGTACCGGGACTAGCGGCACCTCGAGCTCCTACGAGCAGTACTTC.

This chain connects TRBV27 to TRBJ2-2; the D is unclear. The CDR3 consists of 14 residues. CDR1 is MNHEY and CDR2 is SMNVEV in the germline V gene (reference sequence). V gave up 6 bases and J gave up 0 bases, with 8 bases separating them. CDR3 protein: CASRRLSNTGELFF. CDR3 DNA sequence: TGTGCCAGCAGGAGGTTATCGAACACCGGGGAGCTGTTTTTT.

The CDR3 DNA is TGTGCCAGCAGTGACAGGGCAGACTCTGGAAACACCATATATTTT. Encoded protein: CASSDRADSGNTIYF. The J gene is TRBJ1-3, the V gene TRBV25-1; D perhaps matches TRBD1 (5 bases). Germline CDR1 reads MGHDK; CDR2 reads SYGVNS. CDR3 length: 15 residues. V was shortened by 3 bases and J by 0 bases, with 9 bases between the two germline ends.

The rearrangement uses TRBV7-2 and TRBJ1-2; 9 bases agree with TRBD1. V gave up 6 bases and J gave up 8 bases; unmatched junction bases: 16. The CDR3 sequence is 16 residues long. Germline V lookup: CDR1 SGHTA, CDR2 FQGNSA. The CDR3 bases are TGTGCCAGCAGTCAACCGGGACAGGGAAGTATTCGAGGCTACACCTTC. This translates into CASSQPGQGSIRGYTF.

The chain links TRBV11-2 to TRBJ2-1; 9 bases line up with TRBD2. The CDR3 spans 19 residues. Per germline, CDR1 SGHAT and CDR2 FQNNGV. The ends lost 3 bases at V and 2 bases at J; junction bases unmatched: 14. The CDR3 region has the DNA TGTGCCAGCAGCTTCGAAGGGGTAATAGCGGGAGCCCCCTACAATGAGCAGTTCTTC. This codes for CASSFEGVIAGAPYNEQFF.

The CDR3: CASSLWTGGGNTIYF. The CDR3 DNA sequence: TGTGCCAGCAGCTTGTGGACAGGGGGGGGAAACACCATATATTTT. The chain couples TRBV7-2 to TRBJ1-3, with 10 bases lining up with TRBD1. CDR3 length: 15 residues. Trimming removed 3 bases from V and 4 bases from J; junction bases left unmatched: 3. Germline assignment: CDR1 SGHTA and CDR2 FQGNSA.

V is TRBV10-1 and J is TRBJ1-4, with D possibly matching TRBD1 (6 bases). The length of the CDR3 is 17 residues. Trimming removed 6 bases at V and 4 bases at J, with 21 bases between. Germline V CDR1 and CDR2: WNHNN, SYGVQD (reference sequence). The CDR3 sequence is CASSKYRTAFLNEKLFF. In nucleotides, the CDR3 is TGCGCCAGCAGCAAGTACAGGACAGCCTTCCTTAATGAAAAACTGTTTTTT.

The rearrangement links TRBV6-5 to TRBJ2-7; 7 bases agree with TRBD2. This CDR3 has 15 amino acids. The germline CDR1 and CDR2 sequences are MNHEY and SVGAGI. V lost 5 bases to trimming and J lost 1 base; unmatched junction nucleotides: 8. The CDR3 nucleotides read TGTGCCAGCAGTCGCGGGGGACGGGTTTCCTACGAGCAGTACTTC. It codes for CASSRGGRVSYEQYF.

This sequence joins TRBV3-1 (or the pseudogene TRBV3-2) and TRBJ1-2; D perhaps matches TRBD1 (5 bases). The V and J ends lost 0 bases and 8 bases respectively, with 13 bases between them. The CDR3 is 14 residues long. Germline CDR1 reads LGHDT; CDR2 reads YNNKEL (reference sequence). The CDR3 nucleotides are TGTGCCAGCAGCCAAGAGGATTGGGGGGTCGGCTACACCTTC. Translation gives CASSQEDWGVGYTF.

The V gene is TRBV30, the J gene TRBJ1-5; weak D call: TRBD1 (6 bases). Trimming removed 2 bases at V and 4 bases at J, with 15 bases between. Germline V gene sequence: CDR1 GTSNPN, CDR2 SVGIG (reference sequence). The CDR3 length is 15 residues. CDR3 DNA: TGTGCCTGGAGTCCCGAACAGGGTCTTAATCAGCCCCAGCATTTT. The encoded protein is CAWSPEQGLNQPQHF.

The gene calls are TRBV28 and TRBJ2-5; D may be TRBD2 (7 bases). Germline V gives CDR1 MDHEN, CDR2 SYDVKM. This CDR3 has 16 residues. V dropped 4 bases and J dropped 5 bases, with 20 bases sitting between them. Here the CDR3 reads CASSSVLGGHQETQYF. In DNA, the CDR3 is TGTGCCAGCAGTTCCGTCTTGGGGGGGCATCAGGAGACCCAGTACTTC.

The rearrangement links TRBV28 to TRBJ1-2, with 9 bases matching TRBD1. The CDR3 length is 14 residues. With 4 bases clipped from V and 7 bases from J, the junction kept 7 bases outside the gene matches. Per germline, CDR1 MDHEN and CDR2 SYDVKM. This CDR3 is CASSSGDRARGYTF. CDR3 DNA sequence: TGTGCCAGCAGTTCAGGGGACAGGGCGCGTGGCTACACCTTC.

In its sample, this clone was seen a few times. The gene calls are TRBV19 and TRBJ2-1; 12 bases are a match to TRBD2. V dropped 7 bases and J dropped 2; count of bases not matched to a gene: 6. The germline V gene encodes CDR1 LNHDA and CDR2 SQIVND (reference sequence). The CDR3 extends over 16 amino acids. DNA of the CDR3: TGTGCCAGTAAGCTAGCGGGAGGGCGCGCCTACAATGAGCAGTTCTTC. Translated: CASKLAGGRAYNEQFF.

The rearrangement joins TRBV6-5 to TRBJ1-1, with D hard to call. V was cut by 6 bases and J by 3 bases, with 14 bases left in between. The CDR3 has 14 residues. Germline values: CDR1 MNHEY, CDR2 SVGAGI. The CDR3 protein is CASRGGQFHTEAFF. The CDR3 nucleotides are TGTGCCAGCAGGGGAGGGCAGTTCCACACTGAAGCTTTCTTT.

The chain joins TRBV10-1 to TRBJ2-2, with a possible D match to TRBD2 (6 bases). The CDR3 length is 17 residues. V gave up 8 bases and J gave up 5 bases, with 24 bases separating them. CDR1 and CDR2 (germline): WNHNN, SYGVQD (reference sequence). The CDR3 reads CASRREFPGVWTGELFF. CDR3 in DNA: TGCGCCAGCCGGAGGGAGTTCCCGGGAGTCTGGACCGGGGAGCTGTTTTTT.

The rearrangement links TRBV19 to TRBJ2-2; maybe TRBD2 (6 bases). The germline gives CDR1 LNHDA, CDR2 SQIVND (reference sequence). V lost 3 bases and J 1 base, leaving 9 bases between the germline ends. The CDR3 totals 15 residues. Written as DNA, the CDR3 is TGTGCCAGTAGTATCGGGAGCGTGAACACCGGGGAGCTGTTTTTT. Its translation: CASSIGSVNTGELFF.

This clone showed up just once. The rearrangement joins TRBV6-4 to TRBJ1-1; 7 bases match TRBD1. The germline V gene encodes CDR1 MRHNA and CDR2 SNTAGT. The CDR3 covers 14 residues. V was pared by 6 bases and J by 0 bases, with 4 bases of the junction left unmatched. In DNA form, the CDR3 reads TGTGCCAGCAGGGGGACAGATTTGAACACTGAAGCTTTCTTT. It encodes CASRGTDLNTEAFF.

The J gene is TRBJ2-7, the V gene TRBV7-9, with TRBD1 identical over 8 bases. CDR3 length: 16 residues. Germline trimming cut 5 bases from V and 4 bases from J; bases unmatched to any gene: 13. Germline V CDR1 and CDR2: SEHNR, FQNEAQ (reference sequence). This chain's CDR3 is CASSPEFGQGTYEQYF. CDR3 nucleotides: TGTGCCAGCAGCCCGGAGTTTGGACAGGGTACTTACGAGCAGTACTTC. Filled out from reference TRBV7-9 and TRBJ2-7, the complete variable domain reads DTGVSQNPRHKITKRGQNVTFRCDPISEHNRLYWYRQTLGQGPEFLTYFQNEAQLEKSRLLSDRFSAERPKGSFSTLEIQRTEQGDSAMYLCASSPEFGQGTYEQYFGPGTRLTVT.

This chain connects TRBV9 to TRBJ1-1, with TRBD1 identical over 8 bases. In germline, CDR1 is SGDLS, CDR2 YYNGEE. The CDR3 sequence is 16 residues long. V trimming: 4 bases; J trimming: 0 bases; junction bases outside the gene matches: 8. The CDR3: CASSTGQGILNTEAFF. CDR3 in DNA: TGTGCCAGCAGCACCGGACAGGGTATTTTGAACACTGAAGCTTTCTTT.

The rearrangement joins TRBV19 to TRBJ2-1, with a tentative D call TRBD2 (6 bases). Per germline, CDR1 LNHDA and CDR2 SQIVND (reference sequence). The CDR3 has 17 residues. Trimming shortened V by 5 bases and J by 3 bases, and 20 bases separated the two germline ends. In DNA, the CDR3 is TGTGCCAGTAGTTCCCAAGCGGGTGGGTTGGTCTACAATGAGCAGTTCTTC. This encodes CASSSQAGGLVYNEQFF.

CDR3 in amino acids: CASSLTFPSYNEQFF. In DNA form, the CDR3 reads TGTGCCAGCAGCTTAACTTTTCCCTCCTACAATGAGCAGTTCTTC. V is TRBV11-3 and J is TRBJ2-1; unclear D gene. V was shortened by 2 bases and J by 0 bases, with 8 bases between the two germline ends. CDR1 and CDR2 (germline): SGHNT, YENEEA. This CDR3 has 15 residues.

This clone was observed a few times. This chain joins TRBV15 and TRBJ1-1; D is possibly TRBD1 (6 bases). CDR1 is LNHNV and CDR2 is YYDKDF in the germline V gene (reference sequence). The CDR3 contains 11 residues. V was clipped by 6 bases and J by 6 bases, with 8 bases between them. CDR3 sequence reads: CATRQGSEAFF. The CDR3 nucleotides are TGTGCCACCAGACAGGGTTCTGAAGCTTTCTTT.

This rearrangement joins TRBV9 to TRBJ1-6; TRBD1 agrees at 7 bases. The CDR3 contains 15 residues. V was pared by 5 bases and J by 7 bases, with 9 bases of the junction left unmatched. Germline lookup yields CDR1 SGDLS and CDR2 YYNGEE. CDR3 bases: TGTGCCAGCAGTCCTCGACAGGGAGGCAATTCACCCCTCCACTTT. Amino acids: CASSPRQGGNSPLHF.

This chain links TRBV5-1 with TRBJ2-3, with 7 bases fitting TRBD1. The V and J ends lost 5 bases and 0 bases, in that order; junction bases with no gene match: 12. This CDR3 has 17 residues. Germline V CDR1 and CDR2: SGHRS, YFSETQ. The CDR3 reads CASRAKQGFLSTDTQYF. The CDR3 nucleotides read TGCGCCAGCAGGGCTAAACAGGGGTTTCTTAGCACAGATACGCAGTATTTT.

CDR3 bases: TGTGCCAGCAGCGGATCGCTGGGTAGCGGTCTCGGGGAGCTGTTTTTT. It specifies CASSGSLGSGLGELFF. The V and J genes are TRBV9 and TRBJ2-2; D possibly corresponds to TRBD2 (6 bases). V lost 3 bases to trimming and J lost 7 bases, with 19 bases between them. CDR1 and CDR2 from the germline V gene are SGDLS and YYNGEE. The CDR3 extends over 16 amino acids.

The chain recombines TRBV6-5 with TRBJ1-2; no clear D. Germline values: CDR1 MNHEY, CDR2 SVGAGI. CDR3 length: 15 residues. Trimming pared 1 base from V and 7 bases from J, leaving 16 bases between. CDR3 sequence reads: CASSYYGERLSGYTF. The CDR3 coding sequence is TGTGCCAGCAGTTACTACGGGGAAAGGCTGTCTGGCTACACCTTC.